This T cell receptor beta chain was obtained from a study of early T cells in non-severe SARS-CoV-2 infection. Whole-study results and caveats: Comparison of clonotypes with VDJdb favored anti-spike CD8 responses while missing private and CD4 specificities.

This clonotype was detected many times. Its cognate antigen is unknown. TCRdb re-called the 5' RACE reads with MiXCR, one entry per CDR3 protein. The sample has tens of thousands of distinct CDR3 sequences, around 8.6% seen once. Germline loops: CDR1 DFQATT, CDR2 SNEGSKA (reference sequence). CDR3 length equals 14 residues. The clonotype originates from an adult who was a healthcare worker with PCR-confirmed SARS-CoV-2 infection or an uninfected control (not recorded which). The sequenced sample was whole blood, obtained at baseline. The rearrangement uses TRBV20-1 and TRBJ2-7; D call uncertain. CDR3 in amino acids: CSAESRTAGYEQYF. DNA for the CDR3: TGCAGCGCGGAAAGCCGGACGGCCGGTTACGAGCAGTACTTC.